The clone carrying this T cell receptor (beta chain) was observed a single time. The antigen is undetermined. The sample comes from a study of PD-1 blockade in classical Hodgkin lymphoma. Looking at the study overall: Nivolumab 3 mg/kg was given intravenously every 2 weeks. The study, taken as a whole, reports: Before treatment, complete responders showed about the same diversity as newly diagnosed patients. Possibly reflecting disease activity or prior therapy, repertoire differences have causes that remain undefined. Newly diagnosed patients reportedly had lower baseline TCR diversity than healthy donors.

After autologous stem cell transplantation all patients relapsed, and prior brentuximab vedotin exposure differed between cohorts. Using immunoSEQ multiplex PCR, the repertoire was profiled, and TCRdb retains in-frame clones only, with some absent. The table has under 20,000 clones, roughly 82% seen once; the top ten hold 27%. With 1 base clipped from V and 10 bases from J, the junction kept 6 bases outside the gene matches. The length of the CDR3 is 14 residues. Germline CDR1 and CDR2: SEHNR and FQNEAQ (reference sequence). This chain uses TRBV7-9 with TRBJ2-2; 7 nucleotides align to TRBD1. This receptor was obtained from a human donor with classical Hodgkin lymphoma. The source material was peripheral blood mononuclear cells (PBMCs), sampled before the second cycle of nivolumab. Here the CDR3 reads CASSLGQGGLELFF. DNA for the CDR3: TGTGCCAGCAGCTTAGGACAGGGTGGCTTGGAGCTGTTTTTT. The entire variable domain, with the rest obtained from reference TRBV7-9 and TRBJ2-2, is as follows: DTGVSQNPRHKITKRGQNVTFRCDPISEHNRLYWYRQTLGQGPEFLTYFQNEAQLEKSRLLSDRFSAERPKGSFSTLEIQRTEQGDSAMYLCASSLGQGGLELFFGEGSRLTVL.